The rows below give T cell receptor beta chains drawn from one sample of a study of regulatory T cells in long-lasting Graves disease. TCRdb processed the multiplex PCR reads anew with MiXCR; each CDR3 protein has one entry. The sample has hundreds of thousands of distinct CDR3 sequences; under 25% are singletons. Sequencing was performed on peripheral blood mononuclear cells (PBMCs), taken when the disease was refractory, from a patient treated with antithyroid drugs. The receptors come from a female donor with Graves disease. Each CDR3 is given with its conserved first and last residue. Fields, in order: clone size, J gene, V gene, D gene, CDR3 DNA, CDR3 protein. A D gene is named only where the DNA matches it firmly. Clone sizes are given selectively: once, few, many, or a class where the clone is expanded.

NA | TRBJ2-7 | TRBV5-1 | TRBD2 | TGCGCCAGCAGTGAGGTGGGACTAGCGGACGAGCAGTACTTC | CASSEVGLADEQYF
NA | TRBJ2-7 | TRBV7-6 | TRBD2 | TGTGCCAGCAGCTTACTAGGCGGGGGGGCTGAGGAGCAGTACTTC | CASSLLGGGAEEQYF
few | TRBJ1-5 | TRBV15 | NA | TGTGCCACCAGCAGAGCGCCGGGGGGAGGCAATCAGCCCCAGCATTTT | CATSRAPGGGNQPQHF
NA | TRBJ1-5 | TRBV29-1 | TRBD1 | TGCAGCGTAGGGACAGGGCCTCTTCAGCCCCAGCATTTT | CSVGTGPLQPQHF
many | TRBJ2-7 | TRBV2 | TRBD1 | TGTGCCAGCAGTGAGAGACAGGGGGTTGACGAGCAGTACTTC | CASSERQGVDEQYF
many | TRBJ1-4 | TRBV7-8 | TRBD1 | TGTGCCAGCAGCTTGGGACAGGGGCTTAATGAAAAACTGTTTTTT | CASSLGQGLNEKLFF
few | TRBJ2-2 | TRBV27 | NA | TGTGCCAGCAAGTTCTCCCCTAACACCGGGGAGCTGTTTTTT | CASKFSPNTGELFF
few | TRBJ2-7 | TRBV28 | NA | TGTGCCAGCAACCCCCTGGGGGTCGAGCAGTACTTC | CASNPLGVEQYF
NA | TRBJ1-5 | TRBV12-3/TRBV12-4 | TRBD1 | TGTGCCAGCAGACACAGGGGCGGCAATCAGCCCCAGCATTTT | CASRHRGGNQPQHF
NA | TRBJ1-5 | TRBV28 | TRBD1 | TGTGCCAGCAGCAGACAGGGGAAGCAGCCCCAGCATTTT | CASSRQGKQPQHF
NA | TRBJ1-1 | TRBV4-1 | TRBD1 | TGCGCCAGCAGCCAAGAGGATAGACAGGGCTCGAACACTGAAGCTTTCTTT | CASSQEDRQGSNTEAFF
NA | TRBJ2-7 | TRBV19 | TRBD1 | TGTGCCAGTGCCAGGGAGGACAGGGACGAGCAGTACTTC | CASAREDRDEQYF
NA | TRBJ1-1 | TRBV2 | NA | TGTGCCAGCAGGATGGACAGGAACACTGAAGCTTTCTTT | CASRMDRNTEAFF
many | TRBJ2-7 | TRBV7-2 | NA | TGTGCCAGCAGCTTTGGGACCCTCGAGCAGTACTTC | CASSFGTLEQYF
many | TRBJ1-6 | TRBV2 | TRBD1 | TGTGCCAGCAAAGGCGACAGGGGGGCGCGGGGCTATAATTCACCCCTCCACTTT | CASKGDRGARGYNSPLHF
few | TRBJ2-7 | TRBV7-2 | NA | TGTGCCAGCAGCTTAACTGCGGGGTCCTACGAGCAGTACTTC | CASSLTAGSYEQYF
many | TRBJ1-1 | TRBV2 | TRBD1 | TGTGCCAGCACCGAAGGGGGCAGGACGGACACTGAAGCTTTCTTT | CASTEGGRTDTEAFF
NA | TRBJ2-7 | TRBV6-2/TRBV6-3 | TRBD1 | TGTGCCAGCAGCAGACAGGGGATATCCCTCTTCGAGCAGTACTTC | CASSRQGISLFEQYF
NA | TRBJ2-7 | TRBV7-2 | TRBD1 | TGTGCCAGCAGCTCGAAAAATACAGGGGCCACTTACGAGCAGTACTTC | CASSSKNTGATYEQYF
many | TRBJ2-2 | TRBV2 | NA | TGTGCCAGCAGTTACTCACGACAGTACATCAGCGGGGAGCTGTTTTTT | CASSYSRQYISGELFF
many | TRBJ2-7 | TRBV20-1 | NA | TGCAGTGCTAGATTCCCGGGGGCCTCCTACGAGCAGTACTTC | CSARFPGASYEQYF
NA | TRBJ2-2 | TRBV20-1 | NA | TGCAGTGCTAGAGATGTGCAGGGCGGCACCGGGGAGCTGTTTTTT | CSARDVQGGTGELFF
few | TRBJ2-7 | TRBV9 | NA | TGTGCCAGCAGCCTTGGGGTGGGGGACGAGCAGTACTTC | CASSLGVGDEQYF
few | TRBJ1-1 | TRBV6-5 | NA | TGTGCCAGCAGTTACAGGGGAGGCTTCACTGAAGCTTTCTTT | CASSYRGGFTEAFF
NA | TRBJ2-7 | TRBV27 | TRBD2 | TGTGCCAGCAGTGGAGCGGGAGGGTTCTACGAGCAGTACTTC | CASSGAGGFYEQYF
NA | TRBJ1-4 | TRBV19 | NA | TGTGCCAGTCACGGGATTGAGGAAAAACTGTTTTTT | CASHGIEEKLFF
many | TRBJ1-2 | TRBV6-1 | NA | TGTGCCAGCAGGACCCGGGACCCGGTGGTTAACTATGGCTACACCTTC | CASRTRDPVVNYGYTF
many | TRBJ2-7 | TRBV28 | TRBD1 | TGTGCCAGCACCCCCGACAGGGACGAGCAGTACTTC | CASTPDRDEQYF
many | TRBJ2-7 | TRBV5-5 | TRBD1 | TGTGCCAGCAGCTTCGATGGGACAGGGGGATACGAGCAGTACTTC | CASSFDGTGGYEQYF
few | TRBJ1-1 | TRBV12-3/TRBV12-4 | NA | TGTGCCAGCAGACGTGGAGCGGGGGGGGTTGAAGCTTTCTTT | CASRRGAGGVEAFF
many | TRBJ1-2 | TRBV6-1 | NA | TGTGCCAGCAGTCTACAGGGTCGGGGAGGCTACACCTTC | CASSLQGRGGYTF
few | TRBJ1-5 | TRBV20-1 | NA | TGCAGTGCTCCCGGAGGTGGGGGAGTTCTACAGCCCCAGCATTTT | CSAPGGGGVLQPQHF